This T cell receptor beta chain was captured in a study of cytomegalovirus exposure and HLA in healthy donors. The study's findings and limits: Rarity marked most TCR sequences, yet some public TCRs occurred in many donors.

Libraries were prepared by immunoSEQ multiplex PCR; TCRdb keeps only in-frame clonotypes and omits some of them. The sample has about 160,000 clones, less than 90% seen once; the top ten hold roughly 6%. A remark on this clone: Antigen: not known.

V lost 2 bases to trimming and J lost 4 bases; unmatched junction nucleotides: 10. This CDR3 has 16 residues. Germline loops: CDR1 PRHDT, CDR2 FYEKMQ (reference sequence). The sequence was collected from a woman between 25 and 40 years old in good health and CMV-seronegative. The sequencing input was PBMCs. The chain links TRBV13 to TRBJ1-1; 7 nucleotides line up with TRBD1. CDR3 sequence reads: CASSLSTTGMGTEAFF. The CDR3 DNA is TGTGCCAGCAGCTTATCCACGACAGGGATGGGCACTGAAGCTTTCTTT. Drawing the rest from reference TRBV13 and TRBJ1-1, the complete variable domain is AAGVIQSPRHLIKEKRETATLKCYPIPRHDTVYWYQQGPGQDPQFLISFYEKMQSDKGSIPDRFSAQQFSDYHSELNMSSLELGDSALYFCASSLSTTGMGTEAFFGQGTRLTVV.